Listed below are T cell receptor beta chains from one sample, sequenced in a study of Ad26.COV2.S vaccination and SARS-CoV-2 variants. Sequencing used immunoSEQ multiplex PCR; TCRdb keeps in-frame clones, though not all of them. Found here are about 440,000 clones, roughly 87% of them singletons; the top ten hold more than 3.5%. Sequenced here: peripheral blood, sampled in a trial of Ad26.COV2.S vaccine versus placebo. The receptors derive from a person aged 18 to 59 who received the Ad26.COV2.S COVID-19 vaccine or a placebo. Each CDR3 is given with its conserved first and last residue. Fields, in order: D gene, V gene, J gene, clone size, CDR3 protein, CDR3 DNA. A D gene is named only where the DNA matches it firmly. Clone sizes are given selectively: once, few, many, or a class where the clone is expanded.

d_call: .; v_call: TRBV6-2/TRBV6-3; j_call: TRBJ2-7; clone_size: .; cdr3_aa: CASSPPGAPYEQYF; cdr3_nt: TGTGCCAGCAGTCCCCCAGGGGCGCCCTACGAGCAGTACTTC
d_call: .; v_call: TRBV28; j_call: TRBJ1-4; clone_size: .; cdr3_aa: CASNIERGGKLFF; cdr3_nt: TGTGCCAGCAATATTGAGAGAGGAGGAAAACTGTTTTTT
d_call: TRBD2; v_call: TRBV19; j_call: TRBJ2-4; clone_size: .; cdr3_aa: CASSISRGSNIQYF; cdr3_nt: TGTGCCAGTAGTATCTCGCGCGGGAGTAACATTCAGTACTTC
d_call: .; v_call: TRBV27; j_call: TRBJ2-5; clone_size: .; cdr3_aa: CASSLGRGETQYF; cdr3_nt: TGTGCCAGCAGTTTGGGCAGGGGAGAGACCCAGTACTTC
d_call: .; v_call: TRBV6-2/TRBV6-3; j_call: TRBJ2-7; clone_size: .; cdr3_aa: CASSYSAWEPGPLYEQYF; cdr3_nt: TGTGCCAGCAGTTACTCCGCTTGGGAGCCCGGCCCCCTCTACGAGCAGTACTTC
d_call: .; v_call: TRBV9; j_call: TRBJ2-6; clone_size: .; cdr3_aa: CASSVGVGANVLTF; cdr3_nt: TGTGCCAGCAGCGTAGGGGTCGGGGCCAACGTCCTGACTTTC
d_call: .; v_call: TRBV28; j_call: TRBJ2-1; clone_size: .; cdr3_aa: CASSLMVNEQFF; cdr3_nt: TGTGCCAGCAGTTTAATGGTTAATGAGCAGTTCTTC
d_call: .; v_call: TRBV27; j_call: TRBJ2-7; clone_size: .; cdr3_aa: CASSNPRAIYEQYF; cdr3_nt: TGTGCCAGCAGCAACCCTCGGGCAATCTACGAGCAGTACTTC
d_call: .; v_call: TRBV28; j_call: TRBJ2-7; clone_size: .; cdr3_aa: CASSLTGISYEQYF; cdr3_nt: TGTGCCAGCAGTTTAACAGGGATCTCCTACGAGCAGTACTTC
d_call: .; v_call: TRBV27; j_call: TRBJ1-1; clone_size: .; cdr3_aa: CASSVGANTEAFF; cdr3_nt: TGTGCCAGCAGCGTGGGGGCGAACACTGAAGCTTTCTTT
d_call: TRBD1; v_call: TRBV20-1; j_call: TRBJ1-4; clone_size: .; cdr3_aa: CSASNLGTGSEKLFF; cdr3_nt: TGCAGTGCTAGTAATCTCGGGACAGGGAGTGAAAAACTGTTTTTT
d_call: .; v_call: TRBV4-3; j_call: TRBJ1-1; clone_size: .; cdr3_aa: CASSQFNTEAFF; cdr3_nt: TGCGCCAGCAGCCAGTTTAACACTGAAGCTTTCTTT
d_call: .; v_call: TRBV30; j_call: TRBJ2-3; clone_size: .; cdr3_aa: CAWSVQAFTDTQYF; cdr3_nt: TGTGCCTGGAGTGTCCAGGCTTTTACAGATACGCAGTATTTT
d_call: .; v_call: TRBV6-5; j_call: TRBJ2-2; clone_size: .; cdr3_aa: CASSLALGGGELFF; cdr3_nt: TGTGCCAGCAGCCTCGCGCTAGGGGGCGGGGAGCTGTTTTTT
d_call: .; v_call: TRBV20-1; j_call: TRBJ2-1; clone_size: .; cdr3_aa: CSGMEDEQFF; cdr3_nt: TGCAGTGGAATGGAGGATGAGCAGTTCTTC
d_call: TRBD1; v_call: TRBV28; j_call: TRBJ1-6; clone_size: .; cdr3_aa: CASSSWTGATPLHF; cdr3_nt: TGTGCCAGCAGTTCCTGGACAGGAGCTACACCCCTCCACTTT
d_call: .; v_call: TRBV10-3; j_call: TRBJ2-2; clone_size: .; cdr3_aa: CAISEGETSGLFF; cdr3_nt: TGTGCCATCAGTGAGGGGGAGACTAGTGGGCTGTTTTTT
d_call: .; v_call: TRBV28; j_call: TRBJ2-1; clone_size: .; cdr3_aa: CASSLGDGPKQFF; cdr3_nt: TGTGCCAGCAGTTTAGGGGACGGGCCCAAGCAGTTCTTC
d_call: .; v_call: TRBV7-8; j_call: TRBJ1-4; clone_size: .; cdr3_aa: CASSSAAQTSNEKLFF; cdr3_nt: TGTGCCAGCAGCTCGGCTGCACAGACAAGTAATGAAAAACTGTTTTTT
d_call: .; v_call: TRBV7-9; j_call: TRBJ2-3; clone_size: .; cdr3_aa: CASSLEDTQYF; cdr3_nt: TGTGCCAGCAGCCTGGAAGATACGCAGTATTTT
d_call: .; v_call: TRBV6-6; j_call: TRBJ2-7; clone_size: .; cdr3_aa: CASSTDTGEQYF; cdr3_nt: TGTGCCAGCAGTACCGACACTGGCGAGCAGTACTTC
d_call: TRBD1; v_call: TRBV30; j_call: TRBJ2-5; clone_size: .; cdr3_aa: CAWSVRRSWGTGARETQYF; cdr3_nt: TGTGCCTGGAGTGTACGACGCTCATGGGGGACAGGCGCCAGAGAGACCCAGTACTTC
d_call: .; v_call: TRBV5-4; j_call: TRBJ1-2; clone_size: .; cdr3_aa: CASSLGQGLGYGYTF; cdr3_nt: TGTGCCAGCAGCTTGGGGCAGGGACTGGGCTATGGCTACACCTTC
d_call: TRBD2; v_call: TRBV29-1; j_call: TRBJ2-7; clone_size: .; cdr3_aa: CSVAGTSGTTYEQYF; cdr3_nt: TGCAGCGTGGCCGGGACTAGCGGAACAACCTACGAGCAGTACTTC
d_call: TRBD2; v_call: TRBV3-1/TRBV3-2; j_call: TRBJ2-1; clone_size: .; cdr3_aa: CASSLRLAGEGEQFF; cdr3_nt: TGTGCCAGCAGCCTAAGACTAGCGGGAGAGGGTGAGCAGTTCTTC
d_call: .; v_call: TRBV7-2; j_call: TRBJ1-5; clone_size: .; cdr3_aa: CASSSPGYNQPQHF; cdr3_nt: TGTGCCAGCAGCAGCCCCGGATACAATCAGCCCCAGCATTTT
d_call: .; v_call: TRBV7-2; j_call: TRBJ2-7; clone_size: .; cdr3_aa: CASSSNSYEQYF; cdr3_nt: TGTGCCAGCAGCTCAAACTCCTACGAGCAGTACTTC
d_call: .; v_call: TRBV9; j_call: TRBJ2-3; clone_size: .; cdr3_aa: CASSVVSTDTQYF; cdr3_nt: TGTGCCAGCAGCGTAGTCAGCACAGATACGCAGTATTTT
d_call: .; v_call: TRBV29-1; j_call: TRBJ2-1; clone_size: .; cdr3_aa: CSVARAGARDEQFF; cdr3_nt: TGCAGCGTTGCCCGGGCAGGGGCGCGCGATGAGCAGTTCTTC
d_call: .; v_call: TRBV27; j_call: TRBJ2-2; clone_size: .; cdr3_aa: CASSNLWQGANTGELFF; cdr3_nt: TGTGCCAGCAGTAATTTATGGCAGGGCGCGAACACCGGGGAGCTGTTTTTT
d_call: .; v_call: TRBV12-5; j_call: TRBJ2-1; clone_size: once; cdr3_aa: CASGLWPLAQAHEQFF; cdr3_nt: TGTGCTAGTGGTTTGTGGCCCCTAGCTCAGGCCCATGAGCAGTTCTTC
d_call: .; v_call: TRBV7-2; j_call: TRBJ2-3; clone_size: .; cdr3_aa: CASSFRVRATQYF; cdr3_nt: TGTGCCAGCAGCTTCAGGGTCCGAGCTACGCAGTATTTT
d_call: TRBD2; v_call: TRBV29-1; j_call: TRBJ2-7; clone_size: .; cdr3_aa: CSVGGGLAEAYEQYF; cdr3_nt: TGCAGCGTGGGCGGTGGACTAGCCGAAGCCTACGAGCAGTACTTC
d_call: .; v_call: TRBV28; j_call: TRBJ2-7; clone_size: .; cdr3_aa: CASSRATYEQYF; cdr3_nt: TGTGCCAGCAGTAGGGCTACCTACGAGCAGTACTTC
d_call: .; v_call: TRBV15; j_call: TRBJ1-5; clone_size: .; cdr3_aa: CATSRDRGPELQHF; cdr3_nt: TGTGCCACCAGCAGAGATAGGGGTCCAGAGCTCCAGCATTTT
d_call: TRBD2; v_call: TRBV5-6; j_call: TRBJ2-1; clone_size: .; cdr3_aa: CASSPGLGASGSDEQFF; cdr3_nt: TGTGCCAGCAGCCCCGGGTTAGGGGCTAGCGGGAGCGATGAGCAGTTCTTC
d_call: .; v_call: TRBV19; j_call: TRBJ2-1; clone_size: .; cdr3_aa: CASSTLPVNTGYNEQFF; cdr3_nt: TGTGCCAGTAGTACCCTGCCTGTGAACACAGGGTACAATGAGCAGTTCTTC
d_call: .; v_call: TRBV5-5; j_call: TRBJ2-5; clone_size: .; cdr3_aa: CASSLDRDQETQYF; cdr3_nt: TGTGCCAGCAGCTTGGACAGGGATCAAGAGACCCAGTACTTC
d_call: TRBD1; v_call: TRBV9; j_call: TRBJ1-6; clone_size: .; cdr3_aa: CASSVRDSYNSPLHF; cdr3_nt: TGTGCCAGCAGCGTACGGGACAGCTATAATTCACCCCTCCACTTT
d_call: TRBD2; v_call: TRBV7-9; j_call: TRBJ2-7; clone_size: .; cdr3_aa: CASSPTSVGNEQYF; cdr3_nt: TGTGCCAGCAGCCCGACTAGCGTCGGAAACGAGCAGTACTTC
d_call: TRBD1; v_call: TRBV9; j_call: TRBJ2-3; clone_size: .; cdr3_aa: CASSAKTGTGVDTQYF; cdr3_nt: TGTGCCAGCAGCGCGAAGACCGGGACAGGGGTGGATACGCAGTATTTT
d_call: .; v_call: TRBV28; j_call: TRBJ2-5; clone_size: .; cdr3_aa: CASSSGGTRGETQYF; cdr3_nt: TGTGCCAGCAGCTCCGGTGGGACACGAGGCGAGACCCAGTACTTC
d_call: TRBD2; v_call: TRBV3-1/TRBV3-2; j_call: TRBJ2-7; clone_size: .; cdr3_aa: CASSPGTSGNEQYF; cdr3_nt: TGTGCCAGCAGCCCCGGGACTAGCGGGAACGAGCAGTACTTC
d_call: .; v_call: TRBV7-9; j_call: TRBJ2-7; clone_size: .; cdr3_aa: CASSQRPDGVGEQYF; cdr3_nt: TGTGCCAGCAGCCAGAGACCTGACGGGGTCGGCGAGCAGTACTTC
d_call: TRBD1; v_call: TRBV29-1; j_call: TRBJ2-3; clone_size: .; cdr3_aa: CSVDRDRATDTQYF; cdr3_nt: TGCAGCGTTGACCGGGACAGAGCGACAGATACGCAGTATTTT
d_call: .; v_call: TRBV5-1; j_call: TRBJ2-7; clone_size: .; cdr3_aa: CASSLVGTSYEQYF; cdr3_nt: TGCGCCAGCAGCTTGGTCGGCACTTCCTACGAGCAGTACTTC
d_call: .; v_call: TRBV7-2; j_call: TRBJ2-2; clone_size: once; cdr3_aa: CASSLVVWRGTGELFF; cdr3_nt: TGTGCCAGCAGCTTAGTTGTATGGAGGGGGACCGGGGAGCTGTTTTTT
d_call: .; v_call: TRBV5-1; j_call: TRBJ2-1; clone_size: .; cdr3_aa: CASSLAAAAVNEQFF; cdr3_nt: TGCGCCAGCAGCTTGGCCGCGGCAGCGGTCAATGAGCAGTTCTTC
d_call: TRBD2; v_call: TRBV3-1/TRBV3-2; j_call: TRBJ2-5; clone_size: .; cdr3_aa: CASSRGTSGRSETQYF; cdr3_nt: TGTGCCAGCAGCCGCGGGACTAGCGGGAGGAGCGAGACCCAGTACTTC
d_call: .; v_call: TRBV24-1; j_call: TRBJ2-3; clone_size: .; cdr3_aa: CATSDQSADTQYF; cdr3_nt: TGTGCCACCAGTGACCAGAGTGCAGATACGCAGTATTTT
d_call: .; v_call: TRBV11-3; j_call: TRBJ2-2; clone_size: .; cdr3_aa: CASSLNVRLAPNTGELFF; cdr3_nt: TGTGCCAGCAGCTTAAATGTTCGCTTAGCCCCGAACACCGGGGAGCTGTTTTTT
d_call: TRBD2; v_call: TRBV2; j_call: TRBJ2-1; clone_size: .; cdr3_aa: CASSEALPLAGVRNEQFF; cdr3_nt: TGTGCCAGCAGTGAAGCCCTTCCTCTAGCGGGAGTAAGGAATGAGCAGTTCTTC
d_call: .; v_call: TRBV21-1; j_call: TRBJ2-1; clone_size: .; cdr3_aa: CASSRLGYNEQFF; cdr3_nt: TGTGCCAGCAGCAGACTGGGGTACAATGAGCAGTTCTTC
d_call: TRBD1; v_call: TRBV14; j_call: TRBJ2-2; clone_size: .; cdr3_aa: CASRRTGENGELFF; cdr3_nt: TGTGCCAGCAGGCGGACAGGGGAAAACGGGGAGCTGTTTTTT
d_call: TRBD2; v_call: TRBV7-2; j_call: TRBJ2-1; clone_size: .; cdr3_aa: CASSLSTSGRNEQFF; cdr3_nt: TGTGCCAGCAGCTTATCGACTAGCGGGCGAAATGAGCAGTTCTTC
d_call: TRBD1; v_call: TRBV24-1; j_call: TRBJ2-5; clone_size: few; cdr3_aa: CATSDLRGSSGQGQETQYF; cdr3_nt: TGTGCCACCAGTGATTTGCGGGGTAGTTCGGGACAGGGCCAAGAGACCCAGTACTTC
d_call: TRBD1; v_call: TRBV5-1; j_call: TRBJ1-5; clone_size: .; cdr3_aa: CARRGGTGDRSQPQHF; cdr3_nt: TGCGCCCGCAGGGGGGGGACAGGGGACCGAAGTCAGCCCCAGCATTTT
d_call: .; v_call: TRBV7-8; j_call: TRBJ1-6; clone_size: .; cdr3_aa: CASSPLVGGNLIPPLHF; cdr3_nt: TGTGCCAGCAGCCCGCTGGTGGGGGGGAACCTTATCCCACCCCTCCACTTT
d_call: .; v_call: TRBV5-4; j_call: TRBJ2-7; clone_size: .; cdr3_aa: CASSYGTYYEQYF; cdr3_nt: TGTGCCAGCAGCTACGGGACTTACTACGAGCAGTACTTC